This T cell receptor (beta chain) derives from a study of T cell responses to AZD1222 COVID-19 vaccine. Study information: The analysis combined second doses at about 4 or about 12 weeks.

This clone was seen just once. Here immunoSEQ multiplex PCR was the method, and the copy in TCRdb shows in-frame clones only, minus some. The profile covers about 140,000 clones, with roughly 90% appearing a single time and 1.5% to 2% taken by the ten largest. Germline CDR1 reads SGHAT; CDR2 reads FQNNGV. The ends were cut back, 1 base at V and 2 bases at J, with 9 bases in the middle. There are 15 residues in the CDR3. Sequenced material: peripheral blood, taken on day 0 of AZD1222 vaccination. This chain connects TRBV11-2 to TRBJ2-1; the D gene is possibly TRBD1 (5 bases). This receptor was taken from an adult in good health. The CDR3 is CASSLGAGTYNEQFF. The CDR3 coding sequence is TGTGCCAGCAGCTTAGGGGCAGGGACCTACAATGAGCAGTTCTTC.